The 9 T cell receptor beta chains below all came from one sample that was sequenced in a study of naive and memory T cell subsets. An equimolar mix of two oligonucleotides served as the beta constant-region primer for TRBC1 and TRBC2. Four rounds of PCR amplified the ligated cDNA using nested alpha and beta constant-region primers plus SP2. A single record per CDR3 protein comes from TCRdb applying MiXCR to the UMI-ligation and nested PCR reads. The profile covers 95,000 to 150,000 distinct CDR3 sequences, with 35% to 45% appearing a single time and approximately 0.9% taken by the ten largest. Material for sequencing was central memory CD4+ T cells from blood. These TCRs come from a human donor in good health.

This clonotype was observed once. The V and J genes are TRBV2 and TRBJ2-7; TRBD2 matches at 7 bases. CDR1 is SNHLY and CDR2 is FYNNEI in the germline V gene. The CDR3 loop spans 13 amino acids. J lost 5 bases, V lost 5 bases, and 6 bases had no gene match. The CDR3 DNA reads as TGTGCCAGCAGTCGGACTAGACCAGACGAGCAGTACTTC. Translated, it gives CASSRTRPDEQYF.

The J gene is TRBJ2-7, the V gene TRBV28; D is unclear. Between the trimmed V and J ends, which lost 2 bases and 0 bases, there was a span of 8 bases. CDR3 length: 14 residues. CDR1 and CDR2 from the germline V gene are MDHEN and SYDVKM. The CDR3 DNA sequence: TGTGCCAGCAGTTTAGCCGTATTCTCCTACGAGCAGTACTTC. Protein sequence: CASSLAVFSYEQYF.

The chain combines TRBV10-2 with TRBJ2-7, with a possible D match to TRBD2 (6 bases). Trimming stripped 0 bases from V and 2 bases from J, with 11 bases between. Germline CDR1 and CDR2: WSHSY and SAAADI. This CDR3 is built from 15 residues. CDR3 residues: CASSESGGRAYEQYF. For the CDR3, the DNA is TGCGCCAGCAGTGAGTCGGGGGGACGGGCCTACGAGCAGTACTTC.

This clonotype was detected ten times or more. The chain employs TRBV19 and TRBJ1-5; D remains unclear. The CDR3 length is 12 residues. Deletions cut 3 bases from V and 4 bases from J, with 4 bases between. Germline CDR1 is LNHDA and CDR2 is SQIVND (reference sequence). CDR3 region: CASSIVNQPQHF. The CDR3 DNA is TGTGCCAGTAGTATCGTGAATCAGCCCCAGCATTTT.

The chain is built from TRBV12-3 or TRBV12-4 and TRBJ2-3; D remains ambiguous. The length of the CDR3 is 12 residues. Trimming stripped 5 bases from V and 0 bases from J, with 3 bases between. In DNA, the CDR3 is TGTGCCAGCAGTACCAGCACAGATACGCAGTATTTT. It translates to CASSTSTDTQYF.

A word on this clonotype: A junction end diverges from the germline sequence, so it may reflect a read error. The J gene is TRBJ2-3, the V gene TRBV9; a weak D match, TRBD1 (5 bases). This CDR3 spans 11 amino acids. Germline V gives CDR1 SGDLS, CDR2 YYNGEE. The CDR3 sequence: CASSKDITQYF. The CDR3 nucleotides are TGCGCCAGCAGCAAGGACATTACGCAGTATTTT.

There are a few counts of this clonotype. V usage is TRBV6-6 and J usage is TRBJ2-3; D gene uncertain. The V and J ends lost 5 bases and 2 bases respectively, with 11 bases between them. Germline assignment: CDR1 MNHNY and CDR2 SVGAGI (reference sequence). This CDR3 is built from 14 residues. CDR3 amino acids: CASSNQHNTDTQYF. CDR3 coding DNA: TGTGCCAGCAGTAACCAGCACAACACAGATACGCAGTATTTT.

This clonotype turned up a few times. The gene calls are TRBV29-1 and TRBJ2-3, with 10 bases matching TRBD1. Trimming took 0 bases from V and 7 from J; bases not matched to a gene: 13. The CDR3 covers 17 residues. Germline assignment: CDR1 SQVTM and CDR2 ANQGSEA. The CDR3 reads CSVEDQRRGQGINTQYF. The CDR3 coding sequence is TGCAGCGTTGAAGATCAGCGAAGGGGACAGGGGATTAATACGCAGTATTTT.

The chain joins TRBV7-9 to TRBJ1-1; D uncertain. V shed 1 base and J shed 2 bases, with 5 bases lying between them. CDR1 is SEHNR, CDR2 FQNEAQ, per germline (reference sequence). The CDR3 loop spans 13 amino acids. CDR3 sequence: CASSLELNTEAFF. The CDR3 DNA follows: TGTGCCAGCAGCTTAGAACTAAACACTGAAGCTTTCTTT.